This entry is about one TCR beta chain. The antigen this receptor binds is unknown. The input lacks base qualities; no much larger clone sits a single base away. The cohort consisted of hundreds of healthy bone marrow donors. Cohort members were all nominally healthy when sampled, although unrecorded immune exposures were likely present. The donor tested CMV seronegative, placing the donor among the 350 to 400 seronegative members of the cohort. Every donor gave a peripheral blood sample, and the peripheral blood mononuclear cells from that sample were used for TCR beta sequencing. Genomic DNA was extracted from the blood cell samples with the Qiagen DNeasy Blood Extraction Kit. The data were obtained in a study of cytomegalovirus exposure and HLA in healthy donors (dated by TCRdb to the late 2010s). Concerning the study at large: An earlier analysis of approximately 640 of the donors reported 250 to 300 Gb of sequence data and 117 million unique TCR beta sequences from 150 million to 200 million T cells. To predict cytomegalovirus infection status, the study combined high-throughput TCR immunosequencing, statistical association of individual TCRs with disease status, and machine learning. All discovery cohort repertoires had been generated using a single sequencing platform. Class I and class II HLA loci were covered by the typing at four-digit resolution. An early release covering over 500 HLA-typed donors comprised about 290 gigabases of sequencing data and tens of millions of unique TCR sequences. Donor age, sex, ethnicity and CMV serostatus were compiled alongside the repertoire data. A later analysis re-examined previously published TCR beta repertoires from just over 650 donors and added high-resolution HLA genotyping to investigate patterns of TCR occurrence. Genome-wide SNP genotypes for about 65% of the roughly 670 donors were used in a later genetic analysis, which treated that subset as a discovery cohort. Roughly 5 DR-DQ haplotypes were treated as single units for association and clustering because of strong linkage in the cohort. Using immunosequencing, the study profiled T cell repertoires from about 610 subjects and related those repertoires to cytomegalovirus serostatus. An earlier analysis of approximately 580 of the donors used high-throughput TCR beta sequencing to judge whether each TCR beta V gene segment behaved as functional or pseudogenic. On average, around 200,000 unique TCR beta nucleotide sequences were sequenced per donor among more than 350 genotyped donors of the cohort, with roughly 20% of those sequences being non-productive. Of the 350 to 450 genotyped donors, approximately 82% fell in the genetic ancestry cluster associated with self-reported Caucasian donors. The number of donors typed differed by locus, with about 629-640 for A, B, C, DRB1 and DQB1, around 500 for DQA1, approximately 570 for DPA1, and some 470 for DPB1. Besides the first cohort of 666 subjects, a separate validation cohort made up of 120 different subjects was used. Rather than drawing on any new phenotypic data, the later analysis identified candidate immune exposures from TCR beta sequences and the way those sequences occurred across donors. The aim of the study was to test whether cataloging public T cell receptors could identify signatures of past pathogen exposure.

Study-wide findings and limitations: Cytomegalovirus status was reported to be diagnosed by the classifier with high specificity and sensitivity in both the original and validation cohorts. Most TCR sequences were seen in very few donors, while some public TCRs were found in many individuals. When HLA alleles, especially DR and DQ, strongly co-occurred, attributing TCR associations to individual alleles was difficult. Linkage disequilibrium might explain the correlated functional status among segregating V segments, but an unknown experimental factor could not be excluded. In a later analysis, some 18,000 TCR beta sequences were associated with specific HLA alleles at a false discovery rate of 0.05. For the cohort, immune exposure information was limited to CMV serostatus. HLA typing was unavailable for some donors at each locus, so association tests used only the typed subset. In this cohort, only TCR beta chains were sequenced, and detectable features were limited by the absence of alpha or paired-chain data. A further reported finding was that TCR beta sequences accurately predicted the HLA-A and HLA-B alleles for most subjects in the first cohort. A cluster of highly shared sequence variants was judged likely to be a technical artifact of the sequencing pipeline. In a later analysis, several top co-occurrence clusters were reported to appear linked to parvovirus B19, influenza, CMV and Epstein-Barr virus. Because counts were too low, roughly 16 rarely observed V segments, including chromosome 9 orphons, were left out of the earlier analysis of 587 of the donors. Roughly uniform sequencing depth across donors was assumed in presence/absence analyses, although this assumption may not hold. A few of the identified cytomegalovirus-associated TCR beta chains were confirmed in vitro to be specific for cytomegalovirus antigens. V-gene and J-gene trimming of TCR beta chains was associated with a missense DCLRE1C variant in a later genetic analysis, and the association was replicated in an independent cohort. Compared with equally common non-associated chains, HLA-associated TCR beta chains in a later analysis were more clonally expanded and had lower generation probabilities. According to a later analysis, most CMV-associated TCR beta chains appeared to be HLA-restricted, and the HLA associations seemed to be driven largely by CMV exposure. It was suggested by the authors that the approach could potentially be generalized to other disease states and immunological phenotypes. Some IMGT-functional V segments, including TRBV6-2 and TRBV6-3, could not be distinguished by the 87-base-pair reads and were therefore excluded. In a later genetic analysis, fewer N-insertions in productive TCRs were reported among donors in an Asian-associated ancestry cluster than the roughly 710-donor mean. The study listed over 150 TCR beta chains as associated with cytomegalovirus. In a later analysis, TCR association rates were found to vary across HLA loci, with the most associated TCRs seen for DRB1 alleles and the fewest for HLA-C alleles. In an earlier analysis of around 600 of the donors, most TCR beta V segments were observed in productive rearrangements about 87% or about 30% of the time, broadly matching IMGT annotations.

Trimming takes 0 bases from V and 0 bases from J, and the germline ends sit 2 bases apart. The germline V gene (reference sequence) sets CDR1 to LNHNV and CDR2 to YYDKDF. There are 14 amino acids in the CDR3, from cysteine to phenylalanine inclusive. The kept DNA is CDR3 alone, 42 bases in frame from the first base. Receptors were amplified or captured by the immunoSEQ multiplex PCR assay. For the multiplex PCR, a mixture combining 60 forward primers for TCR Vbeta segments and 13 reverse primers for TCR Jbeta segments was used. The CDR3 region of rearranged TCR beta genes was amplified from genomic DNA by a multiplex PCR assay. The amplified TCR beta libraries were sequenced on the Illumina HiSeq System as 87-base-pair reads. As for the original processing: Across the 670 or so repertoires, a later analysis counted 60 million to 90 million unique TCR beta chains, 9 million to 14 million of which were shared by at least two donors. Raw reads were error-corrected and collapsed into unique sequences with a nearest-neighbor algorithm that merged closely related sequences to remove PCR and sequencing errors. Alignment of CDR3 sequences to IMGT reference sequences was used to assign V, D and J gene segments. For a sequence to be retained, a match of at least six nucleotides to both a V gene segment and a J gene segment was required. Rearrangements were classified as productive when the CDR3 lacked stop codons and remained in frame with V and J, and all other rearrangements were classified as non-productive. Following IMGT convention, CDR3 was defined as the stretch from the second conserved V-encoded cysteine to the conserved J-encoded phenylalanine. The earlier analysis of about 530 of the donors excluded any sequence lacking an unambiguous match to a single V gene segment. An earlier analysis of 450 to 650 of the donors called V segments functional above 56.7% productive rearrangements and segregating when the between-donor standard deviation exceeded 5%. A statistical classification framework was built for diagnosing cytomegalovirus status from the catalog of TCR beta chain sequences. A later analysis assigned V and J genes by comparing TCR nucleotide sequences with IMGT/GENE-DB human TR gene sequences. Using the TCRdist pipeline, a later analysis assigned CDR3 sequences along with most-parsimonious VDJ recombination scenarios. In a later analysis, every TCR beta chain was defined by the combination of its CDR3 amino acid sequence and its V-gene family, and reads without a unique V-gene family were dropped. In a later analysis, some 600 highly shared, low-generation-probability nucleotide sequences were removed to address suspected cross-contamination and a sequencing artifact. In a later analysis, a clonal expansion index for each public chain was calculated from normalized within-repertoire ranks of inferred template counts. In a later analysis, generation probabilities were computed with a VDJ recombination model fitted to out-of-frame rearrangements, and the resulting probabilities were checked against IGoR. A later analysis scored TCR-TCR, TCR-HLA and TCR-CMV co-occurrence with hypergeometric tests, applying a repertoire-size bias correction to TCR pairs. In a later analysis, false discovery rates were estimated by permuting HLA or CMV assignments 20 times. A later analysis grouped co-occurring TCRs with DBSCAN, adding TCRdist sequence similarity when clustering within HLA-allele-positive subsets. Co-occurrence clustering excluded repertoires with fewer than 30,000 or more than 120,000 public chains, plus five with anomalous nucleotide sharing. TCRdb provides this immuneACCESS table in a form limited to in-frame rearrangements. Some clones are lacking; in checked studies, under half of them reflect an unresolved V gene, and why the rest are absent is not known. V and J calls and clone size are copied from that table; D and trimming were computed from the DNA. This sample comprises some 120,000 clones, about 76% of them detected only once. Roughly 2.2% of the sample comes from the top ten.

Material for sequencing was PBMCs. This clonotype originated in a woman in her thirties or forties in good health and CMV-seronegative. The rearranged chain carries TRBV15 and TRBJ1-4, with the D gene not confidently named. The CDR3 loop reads CATSRDTTNEKLFF. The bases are TGTGCCACCAGCAGAGATACAACTAATGAAAAACTGTTTTTT.